The subject of this entry is one T cell receptor beta chain. The data were obtained in a study of early T cells in non-severe SARS-CoV-2 infection. About the research overall: RNA in bulk from unsorted whole blood was sequenced, and chains were unpaired.

TCRdb passed the 5' RACE reads through MiXCR, listing each CDR3 protein once. The sample consists of around 76,000 distinct CDR3 sequences, about 14% of them appearing once. The CDR3 spans 14 residues. Germline loops: CDR1 SGHRS, CDR2 YFSETQ. Trimming removed 1 base at V and 6 bases at J, with 14 bases between. V and J are TRBV5-1 and TRBJ2-7; no firm D call. The clonotype comes from an adult who was a healthcare worker with PCR-confirmed SARS-CoV-2 infection or an uninfected control (not recorded which). Sequencing was performed on whole blood, taken at baseline. The CDR3, as DNA: TGCGCCAGCAGCTTGCCGGGCCAGGCCTCCGAGCAGTACTTC. As protein: CASSLPGQASEQYF.